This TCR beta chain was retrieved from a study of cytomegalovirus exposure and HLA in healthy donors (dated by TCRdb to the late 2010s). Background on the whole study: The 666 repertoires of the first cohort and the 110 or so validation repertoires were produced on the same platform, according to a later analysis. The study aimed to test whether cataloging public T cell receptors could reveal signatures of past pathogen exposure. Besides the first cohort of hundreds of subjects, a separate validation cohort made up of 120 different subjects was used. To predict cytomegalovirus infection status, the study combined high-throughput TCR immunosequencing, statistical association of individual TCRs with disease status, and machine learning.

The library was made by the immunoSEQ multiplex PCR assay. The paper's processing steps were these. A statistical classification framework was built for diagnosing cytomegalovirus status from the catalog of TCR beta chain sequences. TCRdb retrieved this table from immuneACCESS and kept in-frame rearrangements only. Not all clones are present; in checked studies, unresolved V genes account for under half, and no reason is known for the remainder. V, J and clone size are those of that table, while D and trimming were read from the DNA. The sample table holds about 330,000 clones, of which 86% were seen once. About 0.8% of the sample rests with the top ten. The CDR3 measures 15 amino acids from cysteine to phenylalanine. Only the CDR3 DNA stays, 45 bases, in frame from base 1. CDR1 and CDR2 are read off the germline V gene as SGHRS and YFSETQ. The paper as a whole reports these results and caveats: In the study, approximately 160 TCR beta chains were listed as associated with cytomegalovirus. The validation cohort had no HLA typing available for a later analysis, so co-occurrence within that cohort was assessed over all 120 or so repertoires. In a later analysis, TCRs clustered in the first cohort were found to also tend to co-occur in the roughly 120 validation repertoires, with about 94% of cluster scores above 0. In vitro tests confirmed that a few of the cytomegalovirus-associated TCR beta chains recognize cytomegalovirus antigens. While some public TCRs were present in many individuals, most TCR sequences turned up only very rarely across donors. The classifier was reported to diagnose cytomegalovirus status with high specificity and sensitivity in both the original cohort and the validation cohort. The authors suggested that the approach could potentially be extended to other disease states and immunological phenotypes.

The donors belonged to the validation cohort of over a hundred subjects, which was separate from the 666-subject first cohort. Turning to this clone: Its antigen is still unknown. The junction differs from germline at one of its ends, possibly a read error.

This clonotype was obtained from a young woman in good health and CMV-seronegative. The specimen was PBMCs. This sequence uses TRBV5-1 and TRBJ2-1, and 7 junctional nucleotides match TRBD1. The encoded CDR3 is CASSSGQSSNNEQFF. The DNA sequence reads TGCGCCAGCAGCTCGGGACAGTCCTCCAACAATGAGCAGTTCTTC.